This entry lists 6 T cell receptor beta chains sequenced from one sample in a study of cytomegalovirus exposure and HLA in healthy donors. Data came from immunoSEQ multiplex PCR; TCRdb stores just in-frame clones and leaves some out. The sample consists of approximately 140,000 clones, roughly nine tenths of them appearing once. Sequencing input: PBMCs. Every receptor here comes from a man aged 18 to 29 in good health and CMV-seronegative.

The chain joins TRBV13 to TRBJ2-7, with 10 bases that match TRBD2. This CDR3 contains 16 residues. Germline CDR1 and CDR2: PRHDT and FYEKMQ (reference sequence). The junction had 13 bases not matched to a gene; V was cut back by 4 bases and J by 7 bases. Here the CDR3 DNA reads TGTGCCAGCAGCTCGGGACCAGCGGGAGGGCCGGGGGAGCAGTACTTC. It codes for CASSSGPAGGPGEQYF.

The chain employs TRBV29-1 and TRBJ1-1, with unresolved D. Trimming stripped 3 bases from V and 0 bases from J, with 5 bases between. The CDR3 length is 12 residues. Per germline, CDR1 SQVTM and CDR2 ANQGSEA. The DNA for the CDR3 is TGCAGCGTTGAGGCCTTGAACACTGAAGCTTTCTTT. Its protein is CSVEALNTEAFF. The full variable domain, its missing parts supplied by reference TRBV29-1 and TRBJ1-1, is SAVISQKPSRDICQRGTSLTIQCQVDSQVTMMFWYRQQPGQSLTLIATANQGSEATYESGFVIDKFPISRPNLTFSTLTVSNMSPEDSSIYLCSVEALNTEAFFGQGTRLTVV.

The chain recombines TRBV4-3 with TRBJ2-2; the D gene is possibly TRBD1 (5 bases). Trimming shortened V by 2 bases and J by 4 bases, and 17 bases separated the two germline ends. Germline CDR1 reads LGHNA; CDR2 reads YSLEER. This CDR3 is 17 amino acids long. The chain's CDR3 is CASSQSPRQLFTGELFF. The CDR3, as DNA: TGCGCCAGCAGCCAATCCCCTCGACAGTTATTCACCGGGGAGCTGTTTTTT.

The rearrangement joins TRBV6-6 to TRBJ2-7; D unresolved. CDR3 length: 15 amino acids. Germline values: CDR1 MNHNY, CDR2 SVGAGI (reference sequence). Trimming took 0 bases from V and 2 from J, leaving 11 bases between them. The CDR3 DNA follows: TGTGCCAGCAGTTACTCGACCCAGGCCGCCTACGAGCAGTACTTC. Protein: CASSYSTQAAYEQYF.

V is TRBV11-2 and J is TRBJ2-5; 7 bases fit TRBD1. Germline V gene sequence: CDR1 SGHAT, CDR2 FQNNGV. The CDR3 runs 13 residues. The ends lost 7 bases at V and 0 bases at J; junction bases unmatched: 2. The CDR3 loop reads CASTGTDQETQYF. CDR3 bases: TGTGCCAGCACCGGGACAGACCAAGAGACCCAGTACTTC.

The CDR3 sequence: CASSLNAGEFEQYF. Written as DNA, the CDR3 is TGTGCCAGCAGCTTAAATGCGGGGGAATTCGAGCAGTACTTC. V is TRBV7-2 and J is TRBJ2-7; 7 bases are a match to TRBD2. The CDR3 contains 14 residues. V trimming: 2 bases; J trimming: 6 bases; junction bases outside the gene matches: 7. The V gene's germline CDR1 is SGHTA and CDR2 FQGNSA.